This T cell receptor (beta chain) was sequenced for a study of T cell repertoires in cytomegalovirus infection. The wider study: Epitope selection comprised recently identified HLA-C-restricted CMV epitopes and well-studied HLA-B-restricted CMV epitopes. Study-wide points: CMV-specific HLA-C-restricted TCR beta clonotypes dominated the ex vivo response.

Via MiXCR, TCRdb re-called the reads, giving one row per CDR3 protein. The sample yields roughly 500,000 distinct CDR3 sequences, about 44% seen once. This CDR3 is built from 15 residues. V dropped 5 bases and J dropped 1 base, with 13 bases sitting between them. Germline CDR1 and CDR2: MNHGY and SAAAGT. This clonotype was recorded a few times. Its antigen is undetermined. The origin of this receptor is a human donor in good health (CMV status not recorded). Some clones in this sample may be carry-over from other donors' samples. The rearrangement uses TRBV6-8 and TRBJ2-3; D is possibly TRBD2 (6 bases). Material: cultured PBMCs, obtained from culture after CMV antigen stimulation. CDR3 DNA: TGTGCCAGCAGTACCCCGAGGAGGGGCACAGATACGCAGTATTTT. Translated, it gives CASSTPRRGTDTQYF.